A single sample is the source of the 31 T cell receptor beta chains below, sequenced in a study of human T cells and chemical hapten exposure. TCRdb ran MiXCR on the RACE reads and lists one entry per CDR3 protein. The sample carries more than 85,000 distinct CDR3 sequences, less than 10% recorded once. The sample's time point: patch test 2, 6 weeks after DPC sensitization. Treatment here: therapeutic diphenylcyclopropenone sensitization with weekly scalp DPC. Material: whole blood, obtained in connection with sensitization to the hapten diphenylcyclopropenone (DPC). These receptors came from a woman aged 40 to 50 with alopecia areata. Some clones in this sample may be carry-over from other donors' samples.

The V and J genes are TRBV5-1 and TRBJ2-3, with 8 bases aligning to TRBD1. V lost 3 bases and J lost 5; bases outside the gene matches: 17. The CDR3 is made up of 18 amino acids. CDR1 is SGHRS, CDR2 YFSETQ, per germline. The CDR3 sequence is CASSSPIVRTGRKDTQYF. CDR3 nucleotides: TGCGCCAGCAGCTCGCCCATTGTAAGGACAGGGAGAAAAGATACGCAGTATTTT.

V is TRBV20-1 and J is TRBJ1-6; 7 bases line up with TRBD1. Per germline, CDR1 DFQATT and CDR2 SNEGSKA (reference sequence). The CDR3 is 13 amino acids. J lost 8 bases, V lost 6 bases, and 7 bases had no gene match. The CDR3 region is CSASTGWDSPLHF. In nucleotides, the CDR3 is TGCAGTGCCTCGACAGGGTGGGATTCACCCCTCCACTTT.

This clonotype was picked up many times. CDR3 sequence reads: CSVDLLDSSSYNEQFF. The CDR3 DNA reads TGCAGCGTTGATCTACTGGACTCCAGCTCCTACAATGAGCAGTTCTTC. This chain links TRBV29-1 with TRBJ2-1; possibly TRBD2 for D (5 bases). Germline V gene lookup returns CDR1 SQVTM and CDR2 ANQGSEA. V lost 3 bases and J 0 bases, leaving 15 bases between the germline ends. The CDR3 covers 16 residues.

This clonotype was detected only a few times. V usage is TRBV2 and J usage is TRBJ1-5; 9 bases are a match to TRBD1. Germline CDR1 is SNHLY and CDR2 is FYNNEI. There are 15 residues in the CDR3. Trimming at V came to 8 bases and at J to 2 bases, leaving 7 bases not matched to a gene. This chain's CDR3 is CASSWDRVGNQPQHF. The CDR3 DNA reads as TGTGCCAGCTCGTGGGACAGGGTCGGCAATCAGCCCCAGCATTTT.

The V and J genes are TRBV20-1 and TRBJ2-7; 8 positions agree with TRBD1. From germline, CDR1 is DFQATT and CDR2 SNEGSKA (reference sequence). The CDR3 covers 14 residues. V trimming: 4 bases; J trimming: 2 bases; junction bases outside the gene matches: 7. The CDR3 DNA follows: TGCAGTGCTATAAAAGGGACAGGAACCTACGAGCAGTACTTC. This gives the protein CSAIKGTGTYEQYF.

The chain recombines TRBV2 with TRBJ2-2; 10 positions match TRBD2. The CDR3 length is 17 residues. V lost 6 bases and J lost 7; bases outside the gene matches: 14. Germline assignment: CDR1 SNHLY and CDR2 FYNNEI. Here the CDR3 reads CASRPTRAGGYYGELFF. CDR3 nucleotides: TGTGCCAGCAGGCCCACCCGAGCGGGGGGGTATTACGGGGAGCTGTTTTTT.

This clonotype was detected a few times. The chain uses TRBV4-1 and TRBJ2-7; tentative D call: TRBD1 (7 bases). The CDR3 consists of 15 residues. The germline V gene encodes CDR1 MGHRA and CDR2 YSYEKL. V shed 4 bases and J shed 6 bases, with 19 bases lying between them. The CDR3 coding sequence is TGCGCCAGCAGCCCGTGGGGGGACAGCCTTTTCGAGCAGTACTTC. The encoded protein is CASSPWGDSLFEQYF.

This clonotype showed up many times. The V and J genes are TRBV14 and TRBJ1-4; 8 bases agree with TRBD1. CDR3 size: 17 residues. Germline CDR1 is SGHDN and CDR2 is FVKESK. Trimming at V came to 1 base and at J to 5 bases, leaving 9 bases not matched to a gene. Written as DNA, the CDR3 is TGTGCCAGCAGCCAAGTCGGGCAGGGGGCGATGAATGAAAAACTGTTTTTT. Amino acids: CASSQVGQGAMNEKLFF.

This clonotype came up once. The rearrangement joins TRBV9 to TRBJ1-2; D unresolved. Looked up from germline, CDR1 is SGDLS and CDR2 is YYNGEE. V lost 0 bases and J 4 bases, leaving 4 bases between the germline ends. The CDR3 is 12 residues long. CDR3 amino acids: CASSVDGYGYTF. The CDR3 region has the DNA TGTGCCAGCAGCGTAGACGGCTATGGCTACACCTTC.

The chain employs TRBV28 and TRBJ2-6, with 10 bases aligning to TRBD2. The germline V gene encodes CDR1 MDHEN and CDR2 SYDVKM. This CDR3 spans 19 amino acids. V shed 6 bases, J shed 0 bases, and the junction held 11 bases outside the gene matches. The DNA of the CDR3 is TGTGCCAGCAGAGAATTAGCGGGGGGCACCTCCTCTGGGGCCAACGTCCTGACTTTC. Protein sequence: CASRELAGGTSSGANVLTF.

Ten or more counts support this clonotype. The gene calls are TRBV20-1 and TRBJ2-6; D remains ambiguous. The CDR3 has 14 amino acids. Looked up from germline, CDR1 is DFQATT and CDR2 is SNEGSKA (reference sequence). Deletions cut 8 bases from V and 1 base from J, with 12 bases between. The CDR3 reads CSTLLGSGANVLTF. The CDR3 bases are TGCAGTACACTTTTGGGATCTGGGGCCAACGTCCTGACTTTC.

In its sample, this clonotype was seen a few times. The CDR3 here is CATSDPDSTEAFF. CDR3 in DNA: TGTGCCACCAGTGATCCAGACAGTACTGAAGCTTTCTTT. The rearrangement links TRBV24-1 to TRBJ1-1; weak D call: TRBD1 (5 bases). The CDR3 loop spans 13 amino acids. V lost 3 bases and J 5 bases, leaving 9 bases between the germline ends. Per the germline V gene, CDR1 is KGHDR and CDR2 is SFDVKD.

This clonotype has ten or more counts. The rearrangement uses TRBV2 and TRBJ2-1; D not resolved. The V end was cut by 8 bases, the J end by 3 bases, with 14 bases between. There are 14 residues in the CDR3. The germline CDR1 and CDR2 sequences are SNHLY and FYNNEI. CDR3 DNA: TGTGCCAGCTCCGAACAAGGGAACTACAATGAGCAGTTCTTC. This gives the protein CASSEQGNYNEQFF.

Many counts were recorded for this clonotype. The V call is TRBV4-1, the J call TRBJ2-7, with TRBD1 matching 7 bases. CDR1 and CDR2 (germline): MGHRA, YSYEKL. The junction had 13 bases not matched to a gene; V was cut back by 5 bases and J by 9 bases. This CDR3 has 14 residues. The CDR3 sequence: CASSMGQPYAVQYF. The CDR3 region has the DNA TGCGCCAGCAGCATGGGACAGCCTTATGCAGTGCAGTACTTC.

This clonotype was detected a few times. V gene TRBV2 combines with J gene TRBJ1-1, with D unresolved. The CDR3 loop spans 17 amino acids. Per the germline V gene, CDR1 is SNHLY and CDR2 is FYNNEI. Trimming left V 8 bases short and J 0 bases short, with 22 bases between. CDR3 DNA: TGTGCCAGCGGGATTTCCTTTGGGTCGGTCCTGAACACTGAAGCTTTCTTT. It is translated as CASGISFGSVLNTEAFF.

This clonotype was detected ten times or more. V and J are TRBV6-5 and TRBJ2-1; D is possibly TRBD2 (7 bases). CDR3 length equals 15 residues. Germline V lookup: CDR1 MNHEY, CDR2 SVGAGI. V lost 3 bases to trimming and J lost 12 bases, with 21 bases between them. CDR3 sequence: CASSYGGGLYSGQFF. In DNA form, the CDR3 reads TGTGCCAGCAGTTATGGCGGGGGCCTCTACAGTGGGCAGTTCTTC.

The CDR3 here is CASTRGTPYNEQFF. The CDR3 DNA reads as TGTGCCAGCACCAGGGGAACACCATACAATGAGCAGTTCTTC. The chain links TRBV11-2 to TRBJ2-1; a weak D match, TRBD1 (6 bases). Germline V gene lookup returns CDR1 SGHAT and CDR2 FQNNGV. The CDR3 loop spans 14 amino acids. V lost 7 bases to trimming and J lost 4 bases, with 14 bases between them.

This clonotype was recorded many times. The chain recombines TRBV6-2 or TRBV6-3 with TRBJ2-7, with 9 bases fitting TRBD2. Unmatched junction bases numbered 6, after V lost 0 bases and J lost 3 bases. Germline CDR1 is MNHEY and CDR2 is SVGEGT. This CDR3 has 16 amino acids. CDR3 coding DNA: TGTGCCAGCAGTTACTCGGTCGAGCGGGGGGACTACGAGCAGTACTTC. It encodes CASSYSVERGDYEQYF.

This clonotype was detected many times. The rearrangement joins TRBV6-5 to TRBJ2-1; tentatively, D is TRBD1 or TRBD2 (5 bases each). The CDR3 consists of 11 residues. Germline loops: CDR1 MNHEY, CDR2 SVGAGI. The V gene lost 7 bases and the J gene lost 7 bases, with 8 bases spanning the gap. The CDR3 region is CASIGENEQFF. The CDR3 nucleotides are TGTGCCAGCATAGGGGAGAATGAGCAGTTCTTC.

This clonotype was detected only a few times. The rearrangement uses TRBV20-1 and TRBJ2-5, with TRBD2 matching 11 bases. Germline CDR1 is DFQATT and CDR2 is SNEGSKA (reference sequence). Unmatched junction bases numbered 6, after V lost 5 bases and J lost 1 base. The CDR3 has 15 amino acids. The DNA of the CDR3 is TGCAGTGCTGGGGATAGCGGGGGGGCCCAAGAGACCCAGTACTTC. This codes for CSAGDSGGAQETQYF.

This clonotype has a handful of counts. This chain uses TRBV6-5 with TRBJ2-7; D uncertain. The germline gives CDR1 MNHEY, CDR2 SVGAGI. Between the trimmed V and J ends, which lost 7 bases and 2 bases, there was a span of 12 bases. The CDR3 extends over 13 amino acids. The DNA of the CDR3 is TGTGCCAGCAACCGGGCCGGCACCTACGAGCAGTACTTC. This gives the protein CASNRAGTYEQYF.

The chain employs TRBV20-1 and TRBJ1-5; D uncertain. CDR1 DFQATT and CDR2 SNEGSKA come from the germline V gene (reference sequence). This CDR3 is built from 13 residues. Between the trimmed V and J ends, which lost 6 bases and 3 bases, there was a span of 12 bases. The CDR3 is CSARRAFNQPQHF. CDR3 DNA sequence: TGCAGTGCCCGGAGGGCCTTCAATCAGCCCCAGCATTTT.

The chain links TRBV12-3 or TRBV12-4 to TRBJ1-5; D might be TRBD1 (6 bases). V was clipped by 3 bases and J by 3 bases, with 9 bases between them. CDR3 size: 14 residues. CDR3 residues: CASSFSGDNQPQHF. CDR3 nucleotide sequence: TGTGCCAGCAGTTTTTCAGGGGACAATCAGCCCCAGCATTTT.

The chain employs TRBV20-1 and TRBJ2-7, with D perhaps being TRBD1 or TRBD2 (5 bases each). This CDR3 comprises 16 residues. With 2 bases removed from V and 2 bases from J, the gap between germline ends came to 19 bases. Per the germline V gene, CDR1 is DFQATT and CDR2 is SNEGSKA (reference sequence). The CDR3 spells CSARSTGRGFTYEQYF. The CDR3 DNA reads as TGCAGTGCTAGATCAACGGGACGCGGGTTCACCTACGAGCAGTACTTC.

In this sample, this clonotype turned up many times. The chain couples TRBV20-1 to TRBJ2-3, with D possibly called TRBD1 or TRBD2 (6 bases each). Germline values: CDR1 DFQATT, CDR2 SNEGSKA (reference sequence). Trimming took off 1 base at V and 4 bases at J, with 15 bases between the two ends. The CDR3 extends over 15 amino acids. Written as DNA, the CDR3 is TGCAGTGCTAGAGCGTCTAACGGGGGCGCAGATACGCAGTATTTT. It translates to CSARASNGGADTQYF.

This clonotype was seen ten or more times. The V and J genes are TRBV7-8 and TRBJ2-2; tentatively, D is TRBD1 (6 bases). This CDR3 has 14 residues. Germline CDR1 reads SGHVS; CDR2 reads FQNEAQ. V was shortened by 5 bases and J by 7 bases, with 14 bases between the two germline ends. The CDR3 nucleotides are TGTGCCAGCAGCCCCACAGGGATCAGCGGGGAGCTGTTTTTT. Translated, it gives CASSPTGISGELFF.

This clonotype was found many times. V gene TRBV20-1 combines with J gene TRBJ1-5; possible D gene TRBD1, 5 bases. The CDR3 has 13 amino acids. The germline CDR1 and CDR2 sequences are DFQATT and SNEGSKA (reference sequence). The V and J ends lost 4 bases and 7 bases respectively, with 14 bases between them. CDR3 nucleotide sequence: TGCAGTGCTATGTCAGGGATCAGCCAGCCCCAGCATTTT. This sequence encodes CSAMSGISQPQHF.

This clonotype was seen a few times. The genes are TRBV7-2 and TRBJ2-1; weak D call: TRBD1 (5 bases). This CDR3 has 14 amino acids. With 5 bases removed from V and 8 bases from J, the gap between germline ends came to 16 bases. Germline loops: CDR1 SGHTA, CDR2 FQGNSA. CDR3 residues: CASSKQAGQYEQFF. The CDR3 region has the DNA TGTGCCAGCAGCAAACAGGCTGGCCAGTATGAGCAGTTCTTC.

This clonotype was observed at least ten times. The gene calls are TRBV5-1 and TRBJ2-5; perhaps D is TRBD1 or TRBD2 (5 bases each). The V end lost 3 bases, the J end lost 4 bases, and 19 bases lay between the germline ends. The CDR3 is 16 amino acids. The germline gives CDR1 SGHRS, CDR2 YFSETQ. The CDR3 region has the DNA TGCGCCAGCAGCTGGGTCCCGCAGGGAGAGATAGAGACCCAGTACTTC. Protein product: CASSWVPQGEIETQYF.

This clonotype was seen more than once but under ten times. The CDR3 DNA sequence: TGTGCCAGCAGCTTGGTAGCGGGGGTGAGCACAGATACGCAGTATTTT. Translating gives CASSLVAGVSTDTQYF. The chain has TRBV5-4 and TRBJ2-3; TRBD2 aligns across 9 bases. The ends lost 0 bases at V and 0 bases at J; junction bases unmatched: 2. CDR1 is SGHNT and CDR2 is YYREEE in the germline V gene (reference sequence). CDR3 length: 16 residues.

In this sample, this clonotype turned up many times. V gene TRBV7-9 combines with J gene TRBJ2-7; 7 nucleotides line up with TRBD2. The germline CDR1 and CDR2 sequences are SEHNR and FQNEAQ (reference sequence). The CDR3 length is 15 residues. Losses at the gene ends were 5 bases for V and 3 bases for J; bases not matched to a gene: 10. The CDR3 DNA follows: TGTGCCAGCAGCACGGAGGGAGGGACGGGCTACGAGCAGTACTTC. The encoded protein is CASSTEGGTGYEQYF.